This T cell receptor (beta chain) is drawn from a study of shared clonotypes between healthy human individuals. A word on this clone: The antigen is unknown.

Broader study findings: Sharing across a handful of donors was seen in roughly 5.2% of naive CD4 clonotypes. The study generally estimated greater richness for naive than memory subsets.

Every subset had its genomic DNA shared out evenly among several immunoSEQ plates. The assay was immunoSEQ multiplex PCR, and TCRdb's table has in-frame clones only and misses some. The data contain about 2 million clones, approximately 95% of them singletons. CDR1 and CDR2 (germline): SEHNR, FQNEAQ (reference sequence). This CDR3 has 13 amino acids. Trimming left V 5 bases short and J 8 bases short, with 10 bases between. It was CD45RO-negative cells, positively selected for CCR7, that made up naive CD8 cells, with terminally differentiated effector memory CD45RA+ cells excluded. J is TRBJ1-6 and V is TRBV7-9; the D is unclear. This clonotype was sampled from a man aged 18 to 29 in good health. What was sequenced was naive CD8+ T cells sorted from blood. The CDR3 reads CASSGMVDSPLHF. CDR3 bases: TGTGCCAGCAGCGGCATGGTGGATTCACCCCTCCACTTT. Together with reference TRBV7-9 and TRBJ1-6, the CDR3 gives the full variable domain: DTGVSQNPRHKITKRGQNVTFRCDPISEHNRLYWYRQTLGQGPEFLTYFQNEAQLEKSRLLSDRFSAERPKGSFSTLEIQRTEQGDSAMYLCASSGMVDSPLHFGNGTRLTVT.